This is a list of T cell receptor beta chains from one sample in a study of graft-versus-host responses after intestinal transplantation. Sequencing used immunoSEQ multiplex PCR; TCRdb keeps in-frame clones, though not all of them. The sample consists of around 69,000 clones, 90% of them appearing once. No cognate antigen is known for these TCRs. The specimen comprised unstimulated CD8+ T cells sorted from spleen or lymph node cells, sampled before transplant. These receptors were taken from a human donor who was the organ donor for an intestinal transplant. CDR3s include the opening cysteine and the closing phenylalanine or tryptophan. Rows give clone size only sometimes, using once, few, many, or a class for an expanded clone.

TRBJ2-1	NA	TRBV6-4	CASSQGLAEYNEQFF
TRBJ1-5	once	TRBV2	CASSEWRNQPQHF
TRBJ1-2	few	TRBV6-4	CASSDRGYGYTF
TRBJ1-6	NA	TRBV6-5	CASSQPGDYNSPLHF
TRBJ2-3	NA	TRBV19	CATGGRGVTDTQYF
TRBJ1-4	NA	TRBV25-1	CASSEGALRSNEKLFF
TRBJ2-1	NA	TRBV27	CASSSGTPNEQFF
TRBJ2-3	NA	TRBV2	CASRGRLVSLQVSDTQYF
TRBJ1-1	NA	TRBV19	CASSIREGATEAFF
TRBJ1-1	NA	TRBV5-6	CASSQQEGPTEAFF
TRBJ2-1	NA	TRBV2	CASSRISGGNNEQFF
TRBJ2-1	NA	TRBV15	CATSRDINEQFF
TRBJ2-5	NA	TRBV5-1	CASTTAGQGQETQYF
TRBJ1-4	NA	TRBV6-5	CASSRVLGEKLFF
TRBJ2-2	NA	TRBV5-6	CASSHNDRGSTGELFF
TRBJ2-4	NA	TRBV28	CASSPLGASRDRVDIQYF
TRBJ2-3	NA	TRBV27	CASSISQDTTDTQYF
TRBJ1-2	NA	TRBV4-1	CASSQDRGGKGYGYTF
TRBJ2-2	NA	TRBV18	CASSPRRDTGELFF
TRBJ2-2	NA	TRBV28	CASSLRGASYNLTGELFF
TRBJ1-5	NA	TRBV28	CASSQQTAPVLDQPQHF
TRBJ2-3	NA	TRBV4-3	CASSRGANTQYF
TRBJ2-5	NA	TRBV6-1	CASSEQVYQETQYF
TRBJ1-2	NA	TRBV27	CASSFLAGGGGYTF
TRBJ2-4	NA	TRBV6-5	CASSYGGSSQNIQYF
TRBJ2-1	NA	TRBV5-1	CASRGGSYNEQFF
TRBJ2-3	NA	TRBV6-4	CATSLQGSTDTQYF
TRBJ1-6	NA	TRBV10-3	CAISEWQAAMSYNSPLHF
TRBJ2-1	once	TRBV30	CAWTLAGFNEQFF
TRBJ1-1	NA	TRBV5-4	CASSPRGAVEAFF
TRBJ2-1	NA	TRBV30	CAWSDPGQGSKEQFF
TRBJ1-2	NA	TRBV7-9	CASSLGSLQRGYTF
TRBJ2-3	NA	TRBV15	CATSRSTGNPSTDTQYF
TRBJ1-2	NA	TRBV5-6	CASSLGNSYGYTF
TRBJ1-3	NA	TRBV10-3	CAIRGQLSGNTIYF
TRBJ1-1	NA	TRBV7-9	CASSLRVVDTEAFF
TRBJ2-1	once	TRBV4-1	CASSRVSGGRDNEQFF
TRBJ2-3	NA	TRBV7-9	CASTGGTGGQRWGTDTQYF
TRBJ2-5	NA	TRBV5-4	CASSLAMSKETQYF
TRBJ1-1	NA	TRBV21-1	CASSKDDRPSEAFF
TRBJ2-3	NA	TRBV9	CASSSHRGAGKDTQYF
TRBJ2-2	NA	TRBV4-1	CASSQTSGTGELFF
TRBJ1-1	NA	TRBV19	CASRTSPTGTTEAFF
TRBJ1-2	NA	TRBV5-1	CASRQPWRDYGYTF
TRBJ2-3	NA	TRBV6-4	CASSDSWEGGADTQYF
TRBJ2-1	NA	TRBV6-5	CASSHTGDEQFF
TRBJ2-1	NA	TRBV7-9	CASSSLTDYNEQFF
TRBJ1-2	NA	TRBV5-1	CASGTRNRYGYTF
TRBJ1-3	NA	TRBV6-5	CASSSGGASGNTIYF
TRBJ2-3	once	TRBV27	CASSLGTSGVSTDTQYF
TRBJ2-3	NA	TRBV5-1	CASSPGVDAGGPTDTQYF
TRBJ2-3	NA	TRBV9	CASSPSGGVTDTQYF
TRBJ1-1	NA	TRBV7-9	CASSLDYREAFF
TRBJ1-6	NA	TRBV14	CASSPAGSSYNSPLHF
TRBJ2-3	NA	TRBV2	CASSAGAGHTDTQYF
TRBJ1-1	NA	TRBV6-6	CASSGGQGGIPEAFF
TRBJ1-2	NA	TRBV11-2	CASSLESTGGYDGYTF
TRBJ2-5	NA	TRBV19	CASSIAHYDGGYQETQYF
TRBJ1-4	once	TRBV30	CAWSSGATNEKLFF